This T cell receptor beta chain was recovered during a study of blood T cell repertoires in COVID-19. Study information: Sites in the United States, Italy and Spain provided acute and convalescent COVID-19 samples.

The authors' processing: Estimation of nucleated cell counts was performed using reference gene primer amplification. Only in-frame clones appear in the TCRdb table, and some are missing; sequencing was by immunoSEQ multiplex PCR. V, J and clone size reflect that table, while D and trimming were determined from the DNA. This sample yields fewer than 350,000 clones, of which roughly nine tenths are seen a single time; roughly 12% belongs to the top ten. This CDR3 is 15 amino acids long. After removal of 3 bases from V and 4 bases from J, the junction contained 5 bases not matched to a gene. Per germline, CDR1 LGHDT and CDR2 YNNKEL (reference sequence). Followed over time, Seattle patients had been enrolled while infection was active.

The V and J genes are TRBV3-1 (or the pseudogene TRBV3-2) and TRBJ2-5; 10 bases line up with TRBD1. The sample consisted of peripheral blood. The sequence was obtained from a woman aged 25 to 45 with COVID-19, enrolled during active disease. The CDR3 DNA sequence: TGTGCCAGCAGCCACCTGACAGGGGGCATAGAGACCCAGTACTTC. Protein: CASSHLTGGIETQYF.